The 6 T cell receptor beta chains below come from one sample, sequenced in a study of blood T cell repertoires in COVID-19. Here immunoSEQ multiplex PCR was the method, and the copy in TCRdb shows in-frame clones only, minus some. This sample yields roughly 330,000 clones, of which 80% to 90% are seen a single time; roughly 5.2% belongs to the top ten. Sequenced input: PBMCs or T cells enriched from blood (not recorded which). These receptors all stem from a woman under 40 who had recovered from COVID-19.

The sample holds one count of this clone. V gene TRBV5-1 combines with J gene TRBJ1-1; possible D gene TRBD1, 6 bases. The CDR3 runs to 12 residues. Trimming took 4 bases from V and 4 from J, leaving 8 bases between them. Germline loops: CDR1 SGHRS, CDR2 YFSETQ. The CDR3 DNA sequence: TGCGCCAGCAGCCCGACAGGCACTGAAGCTTTCTTT. Protein: CASSPTGTEAFF.

The chain uses TRBV7-9 and TRBJ2-7; D is unclear. This CDR3 spans 15 amino acids. Deletions cut 6 bases from V and 3 bases from J, with 18 bases between. From germline, CDR1 is SEHNR and CDR2 FQNEAQ (reference sequence). The CDR3 nucleotides read TGTGCCAGCAGTCCGAAGGCCTCTAGTCTCTACGAGCAGTACTTC. Translated: CASSPKASSLYEQYF.

The table lists this clone with a count of one. The chain employs TRBV10-3 and TRBJ2-3; D unresolved. With 5 bases removed from V and 6 bases from J, the gap between germline ends came to 12 bases. Germline lookup yields CDR1 ENHRY and CDR2 SYGVKD. This CDR3 has 13 amino acids. CDR3 region: CAISSLGVDTQYF. The CDR3 DNA reads as TGTGCCATCAGTAGTCTCGGAGTGGATACGCAGTATTTT.

The chain has TRBV7-8 and TRBJ1-1; 9 bases line up with TRBD1. Germline assignment: CDR1 SGHVS and CDR2 FQNEAQ. CDR3 length: 17 residues. J gave up 3 bases and V 0 bases, and 8 bases lay outside the gene matches. CDR3 DNA sequence: TGTGCCAGCAGCTTAGCGGGGACAGGGAGTTTGTACACTGAAGCTTTCTTT. Residues: CASSLAGTGSLYTEAFF.

The chain has TRBV5-1 and TRBJ2-2; 7 positions match TRBD1. Germline V gives CDR1 SGHRS, CDR2 YFSETQ. The CDR3 covers 15 residues. Trimming took 2 bases from V and 0 from J; bases not matched to a gene: 1. The CDR3 here is CASSFQGANTGELFF. For the CDR3, the DNA is TGCGCCAGCAGCTTCCAGGGGGCGAACACCGGGGAGCTGTTTTTT.

The genes are TRBV7-2 and TRBJ1-5; D is possibly TRBD1 (6 bases). Germline CDR1 SGHTA, CDR2 FQGNSA. The CDR3 sequence is 15 residues long. V dropped 1 base and J dropped 7 bases, with 14 bases sitting between them. The CDR3 protein is CASSLEVGAVQPQHF. For the CDR3, the DNA is TGTGCCAGCAGCTTAGAGGTGGGGGCTGTGCAGCCCCAGCATTTT. Variable domain in full (rest from reference TRBV7-2 and TRBJ1-5): GAGVSQSPSNKVTEKGKDVELRCDPISGHTALYWYRQSLGQGLEFLIYFQGNSAPDKSGLPSDRFSAERTGGSVSTLTIQRTQQEDSAVYLCASSLEVGAVQPQHFGDGTRLSIL.